This T cell receptor beta chain stems from a study of T-cell memory formation after mild COVID-19. Study-wide points: Of the contracting clones, CD4+ ones lay mainly in CM and EM, and CD8+ ones in EMRA.

TCRdb used MiXCR to reprocess the 5' RACE reads, holding one entry per CDR3 protein. The repertoire has hundreds of thousands of distinct CDR3 sequences, approximately 20% of them found once; the top ten carry around 12%. Germline V CDR1 and CDR2: KGHDR, SFDVKD. The CDR3 extends over 12 amino acids. V lost 0 bases and J lost 12, with 8 bases in between. This clonotype was seen only a few times. Its antigen is still unknown. This sequence originates from an adult woman who had mild COVID-19 (a few samples of this study predate the infection). Cell type and time point are not known. This sequence joins TRBV24-1 and TRBJ2-1; no reliable D call. The sequencing sample was made of PBMCs or a T cell subset sorted from them (not recorded which). The CDR3 region has the DNA TGTGCCACCAGTGATTTGGGCTCTTCGCAGTTCTTC. This encodes CATSDLGSSQFF.